The rows below give T cell receptor beta chains drawn from one sample of a study of blood T cells in healthy people across ages. TCRdb re-derived calls from the 5' RACE reads in MiXCR, one entry per CDR3 protein. The top ten clones hold approximately 3.3% of a sample with fewer than 600,000 distinct CDR3 sequences, about 25% of them seen once. These sequences were also reported in another study, on T cells of mothers and their children.

Sequenced input: blood. These TCRs come from a boy younger than 10 in good health. CDR3s include the opening cysteine and the closing phenylalanine or tryptophan. D genes are given only for firm matches. Expanded clones get a size class; other rows say once, few or many, or leave the size out.

j_gene | d_gene | abundance | v_gene | CDR3aa | CDR3nt
TRBJ1-2 | TRBD1 | few | TRBV18 | CATRDRGMNGYTF | TGTGCCACCCGGGACAGGGGGATGAACGGCTACACCTTC
TRBJ2-1 | TRBD1 | NA | TRBV28 | CASSFENRGYNEQFF | TGTGCCAGCAGTTTCGAGAACAGGGGTTACAATGAGCAGTTCTTC
TRBJ2-3 | TRBD2 | few | TRBV4-2 | CASSRLGLAGDTDTQYF | TGTGCCAGCAGCCGCTTGGGGCTAGCGGGGGACACAGATACGCAGTATTTT
TRBJ1-5 | TRBD1 | many | TRBV27 | CASKLRQGSNQPQHF | TGTGCCAGCAAGCTGCGACAGGGGAGCAATCAGCCCCAGCATTTT
TRBJ2-1 | NA | NA | TRBV5-1 | CASSLTGSIPNEQFF | TGCGCCAGCAGCTTGACAGGGTCTATACCCAATGAGCAGTTCTTC
TRBJ2-5 | NA | NA | TRBV7-2 | CASSLVGLQGGETQYF | TGTGCCAGCAGCTTAGTGGGGCTCCAGGGAGGAGAGACCCAGTACTTC
TRBJ2-6 | NA | many | TRBV12-3/TRBV12-4 | CASSKSSGANVLTF | TGTGCCAGCAGCAAGAGCTCTGGGGCCAACGTCCTGACTTTC
TRBJ2-5 | NA | few | TRBV20-1 | CSARDQAYQETQYF | TGCAGTGCTAGAGATCAGGCATACCAAGAGACCCAGTACTTC
TRBJ2-1 | NA | NA | TRBV5-1 | CASSPRGRLIDEQFF | TGCGCCAGCAGCCCCAGGGGGAGGCTCATCGATGAGCAGTTCTTC
TRBJ2-3 | NA | NA | TRBV2 | CASSGGTASADTQYF | TGTGCCAGCAGTGGAGGGACGGCTAGCGCAGATACGCAGTATTTT
TRBJ1-4 | NA | few | TRBV20-1 | CSARRGGNEKLFF | TGCAGTGCTAGAAGGGGGGGTAATGAAAAACTGTTTTTT
TRBJ2-5 | NA | few | TRBV29-1 | CSVTPIGPSQTQYF | TGCAGCGTCACCCCGATCGGGCCTTCGCAGACCCAGTACTTC
TRBJ2-2 | NA | NA | TRBV10-1 | CASSGSPQGELFF | TGCGCCAGCAGTGGATCCCCTCAAGGGGAGCTGTTTTTT
TRBJ2-2 | NA | few | TRBV5-1 | CASSLRSSANTGELFF | TGCGCCAGCAGCTTGAGGTCGTCGGCGAACACCGGGGAGCTGTTTTTT
TRBJ2-1 | TRBD2 | once | TRBV5-1 | CASRVIAGGHNEQFF | TGCGCCAGCAGGGTGATAGCGGGGGGGCACAATGAGCAGTTCTTC
TRBJ2-3 | NA | NA | TRBV10-3 | CAISDTDTQYF | TGTGCCATCAGTGACACAGATACGCAGTATTTT
TRBJ2-5 | NA | NA | TRBV25-1 | CASRGLLQETQYF | TGTGCCTCCAGAGGACTCCTCCAAGAGACCCAGTACTTC
TRBJ2-3 | NA | few | TRBV29-1 | CSVEGSGRNTDTQYF | TGCAGCGTTGAAGGATCGGGGAGAAACACAGATACGCAGTATTTT
TRBJ2-7 | TRBD2 | few | TRBV28 | CASSLAVSSYEQYF | TGTGCCAGTAGCCTAGCGGTTAGCTCCTACGAGCAGTACTTC
TRBJ1-2 | TRBD1 | few | TRBV10-3 | CAIRAGQGDYGYTF | TGTGCCATCAGGGCGGGACAGGGGGACTATGGCTACACCTTC